Below are 3 T cell receptor beta chains sequenced from a single sample in a study of blood T cell repertoires in COVID-19. The data were produced by immunoSEQ multiplex PCR, yet TCRdb's version contains in-frame clones alone and is incomplete. This sample has 65,000 to 75,000 clones, with roughly 80% found just once. The sample consisted of peripheral blood. The receptors shown here come from a woman aged 80 or over with acute or convalescent COVID-19.

The chain is built from TRBV9 and TRBJ2-7, with D unresolved. This CDR3 spans 12 amino acids. Germline assignment: CDR1 SGDLS and CDR2 YYNGEE. Trimming cost V 0 bases and J 6 bases, with 7 bases left between them. In DNA, the CDR3 is TGTGCCAGCAGCGTAGTTCCCCTCGAGCAGTACTTC. Protein product: CASSVVPLEQYF.

Here the CDR3 DNA reads TGTGCCAGCAGCCATAACAGGGGCAATCAGCCCCAGCATTTT. Protein product: CASSHNRGNQPQHF. The V gene is TRBV3-1 (or the pseudogene TRBV3-2), the J gene TRBJ1-5; possible D gene TRBD1, 6 bases. The CDR3 is made up of 14 amino acids. Between the trimmed V and J ends, which lost 3 bases and 2 bases, there was a span of 8 bases. Germline CDR1 reads LGHDT; CDR2 reads YNNKEL (reference sequence).

The rearrangement uses TRBV7-8 and TRBJ2-1; D perhaps matches TRBD1 (5 bases). The V and J ends lost 5 bases and 9 bases respectively, with 14 bases between them. This CDR3 has 13 amino acids. Germline V gene lookup returns CDR1 SGHVS and CDR2 FQNEAQ. The CDR3 sequence is CASSRGRDAEQFF. In DNA, the CDR3 is TGTGCCAGCAGCAGGGGAAGAGATGCTGAGCAGTTCTTC. Variable domain in full (rest from reference TRBV7-8 and TRBJ2-1): GAGVSQSPRYKVAKRGQDVALRCDPISGHVSLFWYQQALGQGPEFLTYFQNEAQLDKSGLPSDRFFAERPEGSVSTLKIQRTQQEDSAVYLCASSRGRDAEQFFGPGTRLTVL.